These T cell receptor beta chains were read from a single sample in a study of T cell therapy after organ transplantation. Profiling relied on immunoSEQ multiplex PCR, and the TCRdb table lists in-frame clones only, not all of them. The data show around 19,000 clones, with 84% seen just once and under 45% held by the top ten. No antigen has been identified for these receptors. This specimen consisted of CD8+ T cells from blood, obtained after autologous CMV-specific T cell therapy. The receptors come from a human patient who had received a solid organ transplant and had CMV disease. The graft donor may have contributed some T cells. The CDR3 runs from the conserved cysteine through the conserved F or W. Fields, in order: CDR3 length, V gene, D gene, clone size, J gene, CDR3 DNA, CDR3 protein. D genes are given only for firm matches. Clone size is shown for a subset of rows, as once, few, many or a class of expanded clone.

>15|TRBV4-3|TRBD1|NA|TRBJ1-1
TGCGCCAGCAGCCAGGAGAGGGGGCGAAACACTGAAGCTTTCTTT
CASSQERGRNTEAFF
>14|TRBV5-4|NA|NA|TRBJ2-3
TGTGCCAGCAGCTTGGAGCGGATCACAGATACGCAGTATTTT
CASSLERITDTQYF
>13|TRBV5-8|NA|NA|TRBJ2-7
TGTGCCAGCACGTGGGGGGAGAGCTACGAGCAGTACTTC
CASTWGESYEQYF
>13|TRBV6-4|NA|NA|TRBJ2-1
TGTGCCAGCAGTGACTCTAGACACAATGAGCAGTTCTTC
CASSDSRHNEQFF
>15|TRBV13|NA|NA|TRBJ1-2
TGTGCCAGCAGCTTTGGTTTGAGGGATCTCTATGGCTACACCTTC
CASSFGLRDLYGYTF
>14|TRBV11-2|NA|NA|TRBJ1-2
TGTGCCAGCAGGGAAGGGGCGGGGACCTATGGCTACACCTTC
CASREGAGTYGYTF
>17|TRBV15|NA|NA|TRBJ2-2
TGTGCCACCAGCAGAGAGTTCGGGACTCCGAACACCGGGGAGCTGTTTTTT
CATSREFGTPNTGELFF
>15|TRBV19|TRBD1|NA|TRBJ1-2
TGTGCCAGTAGTATAGAGAGGAGGGGGCCTCCTGGCTACACCTTC
CASSIERRGPPGYTF
>14|TRBV6-6|TRBD1|NA|TRBJ1-5
TGTGCCAGCAGTTATGGGACAGGTAATCAGCCCCAGCATTTT
CASSYGTGNQPQHF
>14|TRBV7-6|TRBD1|NA|TRBJ2-1
TGTGCCAGCAGCTTAGGACAGGGGTCCAATGAGCAGTTCTTC
CASSLGQGSNEQFF
>13|TRBV7-9|NA|NA|TRBJ2-2
TGTGCCAGCAGCTTCGCGAACACCGGGGAGCTGTTTTTT
CASSFANTGELFF
>13|TRBV7-6|NA|NA|TRBJ2-7
TGTGCCAGCAGCTCAGGTTTGGTTTACGAGCAGTACTTC
CASSSGLVYEQYF
>13|TRBV6-5|NA|NA|TRBJ1-6
TGTGCCAGCCACCGGACAATTAATTCACCCCTCCACTTT
CASHRTINSPLHF
>14|TRBV6-5|NA|NA|TRBJ2-3
TGTGCCAGCAGTTACAGGGAGAGGGCGGATACGCAGTATTTT
CASSYRERADTQYF
>16|TRBV9|NA|NA|TRBJ2-3
TGTGCCAGCAGCCCGATCCGGGACCCCACGACAGATACGCAGTATTTT
CASSPIRDPTTDTQYF
>15|TRBV2|NA|once|TRBJ2-1
TGTGCCAGCAGTTCCGGGACGGGTTACTACAATGAGCAGTTCTTC
CASSSGTGYYNEQFF
>12|TRBV28|NA|NA|TRBJ2-7
TGTGCCAGCAGTTTATGGGGGGGCGAGCAGTACTTC
CASSLWGGEQYF